This T cell receptor beta chain was found in a study of lymphopenia after photon versus proton radiotherapy. V lost 0 bases, J lost 2 bases, and 8 bases lay in between. The CDR3 loop spans 16 amino acids. Germline assignment: CDR1 LGHNA and CDR2 YNFKEQ. Regarding the study as a whole: After the lymphocyte nadir, photon-treated repertoires showed oligoclonal expansion, especially of CD8+ Temra cells.

A remark on this clone: The antigen remains undetermined.

Generated by immunoSEQ multiplex PCR, the TCRdb table keeps only in-frame clones and is missing some. The data contain more than 45,000 clones, approximately 92% of them singletons. This chain uses TRBV4-2 with TRBJ1-6; no clear D. This receptor was obtained from a woman in her thirties or forties with cholangiocarcinoma. The sample here was peripheral blood, taken from a patient treated with photon-based radiotherapy. Here the CDR3 DNA reads TGTGCCAGCAGCCAAGAGCTAGGGCCCTATAATTCACCCCTCCACTTT. It encodes CASSQELGPYNSPLHF.